This is a list of T cell receptor beta chains from one sample in a study of low-dose radiotherapy and immunotherapy resistance in tumors. A single record per CDR3 protein comes from TCRdb applying MiXCR to the reads. The table shows about 30,000 distinct CDR3 sequences, with around 47% occurring only once. This material consisted of PBMCs, taken after low-dose radiotherapy plus immunotherapy. The receptors stem from a male donor with gallbladder cancer. Both conserved end residues are part of each CDR3. A D gene is named only where the DNA matches it firmly. Part of the rows lack a size; the others show once, few, many or a class for expanded clones.

TRBJ2-2 | - | TRBD2 | 14 | TRBV5-1 | CASRLAANTGELFF | TGCGCCAGCAGACTAGCGGCGAACACCGGGGAGCTGTTTTTT
TRBJ1-6 | - | - | 15 | TRBV27 | CASSNTQGPNSPLHF | TGTGCCAGCAGTAATACACAGGGCCCCAATTCACCCCTCCACTTT
TRBJ2-7 | few | - | 11 | TRBV10-3 | CAISGRGEQYF | TGTGCCATCAGTGGTAGGGGTGAGCAGTACTTC
TRBJ2-2 | many | TRBD1 | 18 | TRBV2 | CASPRRGGMIQNTGELFF | TGTGCCAGTCCCCGGAGAGGGGGCATGATTCAGAACACCGGGGAGCTGTTTTTT
TRBJ2-3 | - | TRBD2 | 15 | TRBV20-1 | CSALLAGKRTDTQYF | TGCAGTGCTTTGCTAGCGGGTAAACGCACAGATACGCAGTATTTT
TRBJ1-6 | many | - | 14 | TRBV11-1 | CASRDISQDSPLHF | TGTGCCAGCAGGGACATTTCACAAGATTCACCCCTCCACTTT
TRBJ1-4 | - | TRBD1 | 17 | TRBV5-3 | CASSLFVQGAMGEKLFF | TGTGCCAGCAGCTTGTTCGTTCAGGGGGCAATGGGTGAAAAACTGTTTTTT
TRBJ1-4 | - | TRBD1 | 20 | TRBV6-1 | CASSELTGVISSATNEKLFF | TGTGCCAGCAGTGAACTGACAGGGGTAATATCGTCTGCAACTAATGAAAAACTGTTTTTT
TRBJ2-7 | many | - | 12 | TRBV6-1 | CAWGDPLNEQYF | TGTGCCTGGGGAGATCCCCTAAACGAGCAGTACTTC
TRBJ2-1 | - | TRBD1 | 15 | TRBV12-3/TRBV12-4 | CASSARTGNYNEQFF | TGTGCCAGCAGTGCCCGGACAGGGAACTACAATGAGCAGTTCTTC
TRBJ2-6 | - | - | 16 | TRBV20-1 | CSARVLAGTGANVLTF | TGCAGTGCTAGAGTTCTAGCCGGGACTGGGGCCAACGTCCTGACTTTC
TRBJ1-5 | medium-sized | - | 15 | TRBV13 | CASSEGGNRVQPQHF | TGTGCCAGCAGCGAGGGGGGCAATCGGGTTCAGCCCCAGCATTTT
TRBJ2-5 | - | - | 13 | TRBV12-3/TRBV12-4 | CASSWAAGETQYF | TGTGCCAGCAGTTGGGCAGCTGGGGAGACCCAGTACTTC
TRBJ2-1 | - | TRBD1 | 11 | TRBV29-1 | CSVGRQGEQFF | TGCAGCGTCGGTAGACAGGGAGAGCAGTTCTTC
TRBJ2-7 | - | TRBD2 | 14 | TRBV12-3/TRBV12-4 | CASSLIAGAREQYF | TGTGCCAGCAGTTTAATCGCGGGAGCGAGGGAGCAGTACTTC
TRBJ2-7 | many | TRBD2 | 13 | TRBV28 | CASRLGGSYEQYF | TGTGCCAGCAGACTCGGGGGGAGCTACGAGCAGTACTTC
TRBJ1-4 | few | - | 14 | TRBV3-1 | CASSLTVSNEKLFF | TGTGCCAGCAGCCTGACAGTTAGTAATGAAAAACTGTTTTTT
TRBJ2-7 | - | TRBD2 | 16 | TRBV19 | CASSSLLAAVLYEQYF | TGTGCCAGTAGTTCCCTGCTAGCGGCCGTACTCTACGAGCAGTACTTC
TRBJ1-5 | - | - | 13 | TRBV9 | CASSALPPFAQHF | TGTGCCAGCAGCGCCCTCCCCCCTTTCGCCCAGCATTTT
TRBJ2-7 | - | - | 16 | TRBV5-1 | CASSFTSGHSIYEQYF | TGCGCCAGCAGCTTCACATCGGGACACAGTATCTACGAGCAGTACTTC
TRBJ2-1 | medium-sized | TRBD2 | 16 | TRBV3-1 | CASSQDLAGGYNEQFF | TGTGCCAGCAGCCAAGATCTGGCGGGAGGCTACAATGAGCAGTTCTTC
TRBJ2-1 | - | - | 13 | TRBV2 | CASMRENYNEQFF | TGTGCCAGCATGAGGGAGAATTACAATGAGCAGTTCTTC
TRBJ2-1 | many | TRBD2 | 16 | TRBV11-2 | CASSLGASGGYNEQFF | TGTGCCAGCAGCTTAGGGGCTAGCGGGGGTTACAATGAGCAGTTCTTC
TRBJ2-2 | - | - | 15 | TRBV7-2 | CASSFSEYTGELFFF | -
TRBJ2-1 | - | TRBD2 | 15 | TRBV27 | CASSLAGEVYNEQFF | TGTGCCAGCAGCTTAGCGGGAGAGGTCTACAATGAGCAGTTCTTC
TRBJ1-2 | many | - | 12 | TRBV13 | CASSSSGYGYTF | TGTGCCAGCAGCTCCAGTGGCTATGGCTACACCTTC
TRBJ2-3 | once | TRBD2 | 17 | TRBV7-3 | CASSSRPAGAGTDTQYF | TGTGCCAGCAGCTCCAGGCCGGCGGGAGCGGGGACGGATACGCAGTATTTT
TRBJ1-3 | medium-sized | - | 14 | TRBV28 | CASSSPGSGNTIYF | TGTGCCAGCAGCTCCCCGGGATCTGGAAACACCATATATTTT
TRBJ2-2 | - | - | 14 | TRBV13 | CASSEQGGTGELFF | TGTGCCAGCAGTGAACAGGGTGGGACCGGGGAGCTGTTTTTT
TRBJ2-1 | - | TRBD2 | 14 | TRBV7-8 | CASSLANSGAEQFF | TGTGCCAGCAGCTTAGCCAATAGCGGGGCTGAGCAGTTCTTC
TRBJ2-2 | medium-sized | - | 13 | TRBV19 | CASTLSGTGELFF | TGTGCCAGTACCCTAAGCGGCACCGGGGAGCTGTTTTTT
TRBJ1-1 | - | - | 16 | TRBV27 | CASSLSGLTENTEAFF | TGTGCCAGCAGTTTATCGGGGCTCACGGAGAACACTGAAGCTTTCTTT
TRBJ2-2 | - | - | 14 | TRBV3-1 | CASSAPKHTGELFF | TGTGCCAGCAGCGCCCCTAAGCATACCGGGGAGCTGTTTTTT
TRBJ2-5 | many | TRBD2 | 13 | TRBV2 | CASRSRGEETQYF | TGTGCCAGCAGGTCACGGGGGGAAGAGACCCAGTACTTC
TRBJ1-5 | many | - | 15 | TRBV6-5 | CASSYSQVAGQPQHF | TGTGCCAGCAGTTACTCACAGGTAGCAGGGCAGCCCCAGCATTTT
TRBJ2-5 | many | TRBD2 | 18 | TRBV6-2/TRBV6-3 | CASSEQFGASGEQETQYF | TGTGCCAGCAGTGAACAGTTCGGGGCTAGCGGGGAACAAGAGACCCAGTACTTC
TRBJ1-1 | - | TRBD1 | 14 | TRBV4-1 | CASSQAGTGIEAFF | TGCGCCAGCAGCCAAGCCGGGACAGGGATTGAAGCTTTCTTT
TRBJ2-2 | - | - | 17 | TRBV12-3/TRBV12-4 | CASSPLPGQSNTGELFF | TGTGCCAGCAGTCCACTCCCGGGGCAGTCGAACACCGGGGAGCTGTTTTTT
TRBJ1-5 | many | TRBD1 | 19 | TRBV7-9 | CASSRSGTGGAGGNQPQHF | TGTGCCAGCAGCCGATCCGGGACAGGGGGCGCGGGAGGCAATCAGCCCCAGCATTTT
TRBJ1-1 | - | TRBD1 | 15 | TRBV5-1 | CASSADPRTGAEAFF | TGCGCCAGCAGCGCCGATCCTAGAACAGGGGCTGAAGCTTTCTTT
TRBJ2-1 | - | TRBD1 | 17 | TRBV18 | CASSPPLLTGGKAEQFF | TGTGCCAGCTCACCACCGCTTCTGACAGGGGGCAAGGCTGAGCAGTTCTTC
TRBJ2-3 | - | TRBD2 | 18 | TRBV4-3 | CASSQVARLAENTDTQYF | TGCGCCAGCAGCCAAGTAGCCCGACTAGCGGAAAACACAGATACGCAGTATTTT
TRBJ2-3 | - | - | 15 | TRBV6-6 | CASSPRQTSTDTQYF | TGTGCCAGCAGCCCCAGACAAACTAGCACAGATACGCAGTATTTT
TRBJ2-7 | few | - | 14 | TRBV28 | CASVEGGSTYEQYF | TGTGCCAGTGTTGAGGGAGGTTCAACCTACGAGCAGTACTTC
TRBJ1-5 | many | - | 14 | TRBV20-1 | CSARDGSISQPQHF | TGCAGTGCTAGAGATGGGTCAATAAGTCAGCCCCAGCATTTT
TRBJ2-3 | few | TRBD2 | 17 | TRBV6-2/TRBV6-3 | CASTYPLAGEDTDTQYF | TGTGCCAGCACCTATCCATTAGCGGGAGAAGACACAGATACGCAGTATTTT
TRBJ2-5 | - | TRBD1 | 14 | TRBV12-3/TRBV12-4 | CASSDRGRQETQYF | TGTGCCAGCAGTGACAGGGGCAGGCAAGAGACCCAGTACTTC
TRBJ2-3 | - | TRBD1 | 13 | TRBV20-1 | CSAPGQGADTQYF | TGCAGTGCGCCGGGACAGGGTGCTGATACGCAGTATTTT